This TCR beta chain emerged from a study of blood T cells in healthy people across ages. Overall study context: With template switching, about one barcoded beta molecule was captured per two T cells.

Combining a sample-barcoded 5' primer with a J-beta primer mix, a second PCR ran for about 6 to 11 cycles. In TCRdb, the 5' RACE reads were re-called with MiXCR into one record per CDR3 protein. The sample shows about 580,000 distinct CDR3 sequences, more than 45% of them seen only once. This CDR3 has 13 amino acids. V shed 1 base and J shed 11 bases, with 14 bases lying between them. From germline, CDR1 is SGHDN and CDR2 FVKESK. The chain links TRBV14 to TRBJ2-5; no clear D gene. The material sequenced was blood. This TCR was recovered from an elderly man in good health. The CDR3: CASSQGLLGVQYF. Written as DNA, the CDR3 is TGTGCCAGCAGCCAAGGACTCCTTGGGGTACAGTACTTC.